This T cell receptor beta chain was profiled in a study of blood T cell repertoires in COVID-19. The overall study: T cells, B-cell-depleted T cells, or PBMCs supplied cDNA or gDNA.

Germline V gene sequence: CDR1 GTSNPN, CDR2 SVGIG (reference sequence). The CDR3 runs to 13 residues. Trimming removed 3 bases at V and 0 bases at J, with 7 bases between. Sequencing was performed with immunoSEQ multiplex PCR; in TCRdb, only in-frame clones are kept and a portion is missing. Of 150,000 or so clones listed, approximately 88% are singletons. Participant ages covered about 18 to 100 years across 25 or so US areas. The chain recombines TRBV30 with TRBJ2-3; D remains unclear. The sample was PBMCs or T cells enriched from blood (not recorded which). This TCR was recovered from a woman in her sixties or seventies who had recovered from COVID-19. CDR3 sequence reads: CAWRRFSTDTQYF. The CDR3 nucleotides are TGTGCCTGGAGACGGTTTAGCACAGATACGCAGTATTTT.